This T cell receptor beta chain derives from a study of blood T cell repertoires in COVID-19. In the study overall: PBMCs, B-cell-depleted T cells, or T cells were the source of the cDNA or gDNA that made up the material.

The method was immunoSEQ multiplex PCR; TCRdb's version includes in-frame clones alone and lacks a portion of them. The sample lists approximately 230,000 clones, 65% to 90% seen once, with approximately 1.6% in the top ten. Allocation to cohorts depended on clinical history reported by the participants. The clonotype was recovered from a man aged 40-49 years who had recovered from COVID-19. Sequenced: PBMCs or T cells enriched from blood (not recorded which).

The CDR3 DNA is TGTGCCAGCAGCCAAGGAAGGACTAGCGCCGGTCGCCTCTACAATGAGCAGTTCTTC. This sequence encodes CASSQGRTSAGRLYNEQFF. The V and J genes are TRBV4-2 and TRBJ2-1; 9 positions match TRBD2. V was pared by 1 base and J by 3 bases, with 13 bases of the junction left unmatched. The CDR3 totals 19 residues. The V gene's germline CDR1 is LGHNA and CDR2 YNFKEQ.